The 23 T cell receptor beta chains reported below all come from one sample, sequenced in a study of cytomegalovirus exposure and HLA in healthy donors. Primers for the PCR totalled 60 Vbeta and 13 Jbeta. Repertoires were generated with immunoSEQ multiplex PCR, while TCRdb's copy carries only in-frame clones and drops some. This sample has 90,000 to 150,000 clones, with about 60% found just once. The specimen was PBMCs. These receptors came from a man in his forties in good health and CMV-seropositive.

This clone was recorded once. V is TRBV11-3 and J is TRBJ2-2; no reliable D call. V shed 5 bases and J shed 1 base, with 8 bases lying between them. This CDR3 has 14 amino acids. Germline V gene data show CDR1 as SGHNT and CDR2 as YENEEA. The CDR3 spells CASSAGKNTGELFF. In DNA form, the CDR3 reads TGTGCCAGCAGCGCAGGCAAGAACACCGGGGAGCTGTTTTTT.

V usage is TRBV19 and J usage is TRBJ1-3; no firm D call. Trimming removed 6 bases at V and 1 base at J, with 13 bases between. CDR1 LNHDA and CDR2 SQIVND come from the germline V gene (reference sequence). CDR3 length equals 15 residues. CDR3 nucleotide sequence: TGTGCCAGTAGGGAGGAAACGGAATCTGGAAACACCATATATTTT. Translation gives CASREETESGNTIYF.

This chain joins TRBV5-4 and TRBJ2-1; 9 bases agree with TRBD1. The CDR3 covers 15 residues. Germline CDR1 reads SGHNT; CDR2 reads YYREEE (reference sequence). V gave up 6 bases and J gave up 7 bases; unmatched junction bases: 11. CDR3 protein: CASTDQSTGGNEQFF. The DNA of the CDR3 is TGTGCCAGCACCGACCAATCGACAGGGGGAAATGAGCAGTTCTTC.

The genes are TRBV6-1 and TRBJ2-7; 13 nucleotides match TRBD2. Per the germline V gene, CDR1 is MNHNS and CDR2 is SASEGT. The CDR3 length is 15 residues. The ends lost 4 bases at V and 5 bases at J; junction bases unmatched: 5. The CDR3, as DNA: TGTGCCAGCAGTGGCTGGACTAGCGGGAGAAACGAGCAGTACTTC. Protein product: CASSGWTSGRNEQYF.

The V call is TRBV10-3, the J call TRBJ1-2, with D possibly matching TRBD1 (6 bases). This CDR3 has 13 residues. Germline V gene sequence: CDR1 ENHRY, CDR2 SYGVKD. V lost 2 bases, J lost 5 bases, and 9 bases lay in between. The CDR3 DNA sequence: TGTGCCATCAGTGAGCTGGACAGTTATGGCTACACCTTC. Residues: CAISELDSYGYTF.

The gene calls are TRBV7-9 and TRBJ2-1; D remains ambiguous. V lost 2 bases, J lost 8 bases, and 7 bases lay in between. Germline-derived CDR1 and CDR2 are SEHNR and FQNEAQ (reference sequence). There are 12 residues in the CDR3. The CDR3 DNA reads TGTGCCAGCAGCTTACGGTTCGATGAGCAGTTCTTC. Translation gives CASSLRFDEQFF.

V usage is TRBV2 and J usage is TRBJ1-3; a possible D gene is TRBD1 (5 bases). From germline, CDR1 is SNHLY and CDR2 FYNNEI. The CDR3 loop spans 15 amino acids. Trimming stripped 7 bases from V and 2 bases from J, with 15 bases between. CDR3 amino acids: CASTDRRGTGNTIYF. In nucleotides, the CDR3 is TGTGCCAGCACCGATCGGAGGGGTACTGGAAACACCATATATTTT.

This chain joins TRBV20-1 and TRBJ1-1; D remains ambiguous. Germline V lookup: CDR1 DFQATT, CDR2 SNEGSKA (reference sequence). Trimming took 7 bases from V and 6 from J, leaving 12 bases between them. CDR3 length: 11 residues. The CDR3 spells CSVHRRAEAFF. CDR3 bases: TGCAGTGTCCACCGTAGAGCTGAAGCTTTCTTT.

This chain connects TRBV7-2 to TRBJ1-2; a possible D gene is TRBD1 (5 bases). The germline V gene has CDR1 SGHTA and CDR2 FQGNSA. Trimming cost V 1 base and J 4 bases, with 10 bases left between them. CDR3 length equals 14 residues. In nucleotides, the CDR3 is TGTGCCAGCAGCTTAGGGGGCGGTGGCTATGGCTACACCTTC. Its translation: CASSLGGGGYGYTF.

J is TRBJ1-1 and V is TRBV29-1; TRBD1 is a possible D gene (5 bases). CDR3 size: 13 residues. Trimming removed 3 bases from V and 6 bases from J, with 14 bases in between. The germline V gene has CDR1 SQVTM and CDR2 ANQGSEA. For the CDR3, the DNA is TGCAGCGTTGACAGGGATTCAGACGCTGAAGCTTTCTTT. Its protein is CSVDRDSDAEAFF.

The chain has TRBV5-1 and TRBJ2-2; D is perhaps TRBD2 (7 bases). The CDR3 sequence is 19 residues long. V was clipped by 5 bases and J by 4 bases, with 27 bases between them. Germline CDR1 is SGHRS and CDR2 is YFSETQ. The CDR3 DNA reads as TGCGCCAGCAGGCGGAGGGGGGGTTTACCGGGACTTACCACCGGGGAGCTGTTTTTT. Its protein product is CASRRRGGLPGLTTGELFF.

V usage is TRBV28 and J usage is TRBJ2-2; TRBD2 matches 11 bases. The CDR3 spans 17 residues. Germline V gene data show CDR1 as MDHEN and CDR2 as SYDVKM. Trimming cost V 1 base and J 4 bases; bases outside gene matches: 5. CDR3 bases: TGTGCCAGCAGTTTATCTCGACTAGCGGGGACCACCGGGGAGCTGTTTTTT. Translation gives CASSLSRLAGTTGELFF.

The J gene is TRBJ2-3, the V gene TRBV9; D perhaps matches TRBD1 (5 bases). V shed 2 bases and J shed 0 bases, with 10 bases lying between them. The CDR3 extends over 15 amino acids. Germline CDR1 and CDR2: SGDLS and YYNGEE. The CDR3 coding sequence is TGTGCCAGCAGCGTCAGGACACTTAGCACAGATACGCAGTATTTT. Its protein is CASSVRTLSTDTQYF.

There are a few counts of this clone. The junction differs from germline at one of its ends, possibly a read error. The V gene is TRBV7-9, the J gene TRBJ1-4; D is uncertain. CDR1 is SEHNR and CDR2 is FQNEAQ in the germline V gene (reference sequence). This CDR3 region has 12 residues. The DNA of the CDR3 is TGTTCCAGCGCAACAAGTGCAGAAAAACTGTTTTTT. This codes for CSSATSAEKLFF.

Here the CDR3 reads CASSPRQGGTGELFF. The CDR3, as DNA: TGTGCCAGCAGCCCACGACAGGGCGGTACCGGGGAGCTGTTTTTT. The chain uses TRBV5-4 and TRBJ2-2; 7 bases agree with TRBD1. The germline V gene has CDR1 SGHNT and CDR2 YYREEE (reference sequence). V shed 4 bases and J 5 bases; nucleotides not matched to a gene: 8. The CDR3 is 15 amino acids.

V and J are TRBV7-2 and TRBJ1-6; 9 bases fit TRBD1. J was trimmed by 8 bases and V by 5 bases; bases with no gene match: 4. CDR1 is SGHTA and CDR2 is FQGNSA in the germline V gene. The CDR3 is 14 residues long. The CDR3 spells CASSQDRGHSPLHF. Written as DNA, the CDR3 is TGTGCCAGCAGCCAGGACAGGGGACATTCACCCCTCCACTTT. Complete variable domain (other parts from reference TRBV7-2 and TRBJ1-6): GAGVSQSPSNKVTEKGKDVELRCDPISGHTALYWYRQSLGQGLEFLIYFQGNSAPDKSGLPSDRFSAERTGGSVSTLTIQRTQQEDSAVYLCASSQDRGHSPLHFGNGTRLTVT.

This clone has more than one count but fewer than ten. V usage is TRBV6-5 and J usage is TRBJ2-1; possible D gene TRBD2, 6 bases. V was shortened by 6 bases and J by 9 bases, with 15 bases between the two germline ends. CDR1 and CDR2 from the germline V gene are MNHEY and SVGAGI. This CDR3 has 13 amino acids. The CDR3 sequence: CASRDRLVREQFF. The CDR3 DNA reads as TGTGCCAGCAGAGACCGACTAGTTCGTGAGCAGTTCTTC.

Details on this clone: Other DNA sequences of this sample code for an identical CDR3. The J gene is TRBJ2-5, the V gene TRBV7-9, with TRBD2 identical over 9 bases. Per germline, CDR1 SEHNR and CDR2 FQNEAQ (reference sequence). V lost 5 bases, J lost 5 bases, and 3 bases stayed unmatched. This CDR3 comprises 13 residues. The CDR3 nucleotides are TGTGCCAGCAGCCCGCGGGGGGGGGAGACCCAGTACTTC. This encodes CASSPRGGETQYF.

The V and J genes are TRBV18 and TRBJ1-5; no clear D. This CDR3 has 14 residues. The V gene's germline CDR1 is KGHSH and CDR2 LQKENI. Trimming removed 6 bases from V and 0 bases from J, with 9 bases in between. The CDR3 DNA reads TGTGCCAGCTCGACGGAGCATAGCAATCAGCCCCAGCATTTT. Protein sequence: CASSTEHSNQPQHF.

This rearrangement joins TRBV7-2 to TRBJ1-1, with 11 nucleotides matching TRBD1. With 5 bases clipped from V and 4 bases from J, the junction kept 6 bases outside the gene matches. The germline gives CDR1 SGHTA, CDR2 FQGNSA. The CDR3 runs to 15 residues. CDR3 amino acids: CASSPDRGPGTEAFF. The CDR3 nucleotides are TGTGCCAGCAGCCCGGACAGGGGGCCCGGCACTGAAGCTTTCTTT. Full variable domain (remainder filled in from reference TRBV7-2 and TRBJ1-1): GAGVSQSPSNKVTEKGKDVELRCDPISGHTALYWYRQSLGQGLEFLIYFQGNSAPDKSGLPSDRFSAERTGGSVSTLTIQRTQQEDSAVYLCASSPDRGPGTEAFFGQGTRLTVV.

This chain joins TRBV7-2 and TRBJ2-5, with TRBD2 matching 8 bases. Germline V CDR1 and CDR2: SGHTA, FQGNSA. After removal of 5 bases from V and 3 bases from J, the junction contained 2 bases not matched to a gene. The CDR3 consists of 13 residues. CDR3 loop: CASSRGLEETQYF. The CDR3 DNA reads as TGTGCCAGCAGCCGGGGACTAGAAGAGACCCAGTACTTC.

The chain uses TRBV7-8 and TRBJ2-3; 9 bases map to TRBD2. Looked up from germline, CDR1 is SGHVS and CDR2 is FQNEAQ. The trim removed 1 base at V and 4 bases at J, leaving 0 bases unmatched. This CDR3 spans 14 amino acids. CDR3 in DNA: TGTGCCAGCAGCTTAGTAGCGGGAGCAGATACGCAGTATTTT. This translates into CASSLVAGADTQYF.

The chain's CDR3 is CASSSTGQVIYEQYF. CDR3 coding DNA: TGTGCCAGCAGCTCAACGGGACAGGTTATATACGAGCAGTACTTC. The chain couples TRBV11-2 to TRBJ2-7; 8 bases fit TRBD1. CDR3 length: 15 amino acids. Germline V CDR1 and CDR2: SGHAT, FQNNGV. Germline trimming cut 4 bases from V and 4 bases from J; bases unmatched to any gene: 9. Based on the CDR3 plus reference TRBV11-2 and TRBJ2-7, the full variable domain is EAGVAQSPRYKIIEKRQSVAFWCNPISGHATLYWYQQILGQGPKLLIQFQNNGVVDDSQLPKDRFSAERLKGVDSTLKIQPAKLEDSAVYLCASSSTGQVIYEQYFGPGTRLTVT.